This T cell receptor (beta chain) was retrieved from a study of identical twins. V was cut by 5 bases and J by 10 bases, with 11 bases left in between. The CDR3 loop spans 12 amino acids. TCRdb ran MiXCR on the 5' RACE reads and lists one entry per CDR3 protein. In the table there are 520,000 or so distinct CDR3 sequences, around 20% of which are singletons. This clonotype was found a few times. Its antigen is still unknown. The study, taken as a whole, reports: Researchers reported excess low generation probability among twin-shared out-of-frame alpha sequences. For monozygotic twins, models underestimated out-of-frame TCR alpha sharing.

These data were also reused for a study on T cells expressing NK-cell markers.

The source material was CD4+ T cells sorted from blood. The chain uses TRBV12-3 or TRBV12-4 and TRBJ1-4, with D hard to call. The sequence derives from a woman in her late teens or twenties in good health. CDR3 in amino acids: CASSGSAGKLFF. The DNA of the CDR3 is TGTGCCAGCAGTGGTAGTGCTGGAAAACTGTTTTTT.